This entry features one TCR beta chain sequence. Antigen unknown. The sample comes from a study of CD8+CD57+ T cells in acquired aplastic anemia. Study-wide results and caveats: Lower diversity was found in CD8+CD57+ cells than in total CD4+ and CD8+ pools in patients.

Template material for TCR beta VDJ and CDR3 profiling consisted of genomic DNA. Each CDR3 protein gets one entry after TCRdb re-called the reads with MiXCR. The table has about 20,000 distinct CDR3 sequences, 40% seen once; the top ten hold approximately 87%. The length of the CDR3 is 14 residues. The germline V gene has CDR1 SGHTS and CDR2 YDEGEE. The V end was cut by 5 bases, the J end by 1 base, with 12 bases between. CD8+CD57+ cell expansion, shown by flow cytometry, had occurred in the patients selected for sequencing. Source material: CD8+CD57+ T cells sorted from PBMCs. Subset in this sample: bead-enriched CD8+CD57+ effector memory T cells from SAA patients. This TCR was sampled from a human donor with aplastic anemia. The rearrangement uses TRBV5-8 and TRBJ1-1, with D maybe TRBD1 (5 bases). CDR3 nucleotides: TGTGCCAGCAGTTTCGGACATTCGAACACTGAAGCTTTCTTT. Its protein product is CASSFGHSNTEAFF. The complete variable domain, with remaining parts taken from reference TRBV5-8 and TRBJ1-1, reads EAGVTQSPTHLIKTRGQQATLRCSPISGHTSVYWYQQALGLGLQFLLWYDEGEERNRGNFPPRFSGRQFPNYSSELNVNALELEDSALYLCASSFGHSNTEAFFGQGTRLTVV.